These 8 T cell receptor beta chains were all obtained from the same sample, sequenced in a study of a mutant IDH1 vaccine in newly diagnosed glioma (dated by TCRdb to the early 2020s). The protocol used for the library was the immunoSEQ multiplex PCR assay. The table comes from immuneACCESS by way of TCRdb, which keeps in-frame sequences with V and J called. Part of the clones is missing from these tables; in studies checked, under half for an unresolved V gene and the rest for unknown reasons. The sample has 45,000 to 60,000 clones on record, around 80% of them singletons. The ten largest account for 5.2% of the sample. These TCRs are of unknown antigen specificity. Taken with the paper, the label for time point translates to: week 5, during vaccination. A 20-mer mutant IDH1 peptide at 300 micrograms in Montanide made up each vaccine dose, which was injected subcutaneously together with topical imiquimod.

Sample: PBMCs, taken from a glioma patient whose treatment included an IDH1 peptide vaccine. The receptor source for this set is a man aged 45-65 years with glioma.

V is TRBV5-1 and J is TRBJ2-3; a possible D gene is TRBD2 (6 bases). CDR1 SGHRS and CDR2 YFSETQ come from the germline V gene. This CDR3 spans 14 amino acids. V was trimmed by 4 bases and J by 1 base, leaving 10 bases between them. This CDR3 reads CASSPWEGTDTQYF. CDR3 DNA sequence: TGCGCCAGCAGCCCTTGGGAGGGCACAGATACGCAGTATTTT. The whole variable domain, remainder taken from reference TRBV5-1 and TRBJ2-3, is KAGVTQTPRYLIKTRGQQVTLSCSPISGHRSVSWYQQTPGQGLQFLFEYFSETQRNKGNFPGRFSGRQFSNSRSEMNVSTLELGDSALYLCASSPWEGTDTQYFGPGTRLTVL.

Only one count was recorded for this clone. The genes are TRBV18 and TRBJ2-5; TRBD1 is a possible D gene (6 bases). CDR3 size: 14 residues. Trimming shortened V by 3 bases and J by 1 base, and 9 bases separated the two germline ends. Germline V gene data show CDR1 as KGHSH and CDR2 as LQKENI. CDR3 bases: TGTGCCAGCTCACCCCAGGGGACCCAAGAGACCCAGTACTTC. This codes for CASSPQGTQETQYF.

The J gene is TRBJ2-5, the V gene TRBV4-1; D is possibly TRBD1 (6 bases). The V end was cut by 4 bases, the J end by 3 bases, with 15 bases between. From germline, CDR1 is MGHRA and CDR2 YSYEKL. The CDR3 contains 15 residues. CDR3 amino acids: CASSRAGAREETQYF. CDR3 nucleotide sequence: TGCGCCAGCAGCCGAGCAGGGGCACGGGAAGAGACCCAGTACTTC.

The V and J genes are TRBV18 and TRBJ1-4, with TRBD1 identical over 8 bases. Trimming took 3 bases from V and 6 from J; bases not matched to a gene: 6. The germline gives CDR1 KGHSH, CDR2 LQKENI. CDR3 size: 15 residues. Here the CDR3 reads CASSPPDRGYEKLFF. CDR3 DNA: TGTGCCAGCTCACCGCCTGACAGGGGATATGAAAAACTGTTTTTT.

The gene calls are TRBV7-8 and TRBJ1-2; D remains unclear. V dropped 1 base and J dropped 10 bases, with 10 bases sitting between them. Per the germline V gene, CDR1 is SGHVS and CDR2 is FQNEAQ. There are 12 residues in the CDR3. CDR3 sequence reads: CASSLVGQVYTF. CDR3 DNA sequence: TGTGCCAGCAGCTTAGTGGGCCAAGTCTACACCTTC.

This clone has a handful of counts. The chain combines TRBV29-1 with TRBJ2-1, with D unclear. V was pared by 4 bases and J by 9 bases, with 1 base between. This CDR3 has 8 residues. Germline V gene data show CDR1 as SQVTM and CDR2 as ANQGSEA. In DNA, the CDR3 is TGCAGCGTTGGTGAGCAGTTCTTC. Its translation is CSVGEQFF.

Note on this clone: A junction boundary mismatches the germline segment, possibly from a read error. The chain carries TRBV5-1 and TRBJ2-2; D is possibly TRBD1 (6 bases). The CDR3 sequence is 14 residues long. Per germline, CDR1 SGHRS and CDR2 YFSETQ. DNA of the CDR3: TGCGCCAGCAGCTCCACAGGGAACGCCGGGGAGCTGTTTTTT. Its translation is CASSSTGNAGELFF.

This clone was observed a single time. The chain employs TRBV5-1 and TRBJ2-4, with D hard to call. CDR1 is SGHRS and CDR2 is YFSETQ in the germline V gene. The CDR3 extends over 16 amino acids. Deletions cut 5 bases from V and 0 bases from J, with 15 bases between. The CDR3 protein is CASRSEATLAKNIQYF. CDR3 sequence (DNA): TGCGCCAGCAGGTCTGAGGCCACACTAGCCAAAAACATTCAGTACTTC. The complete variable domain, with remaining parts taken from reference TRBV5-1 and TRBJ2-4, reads KAGVTQTPRYLIKTRGQQVTLSCSPISGHRSVSWYQQTPGQGLQFLFEYFSETQRNKGNFPGRFSGRQFSNSRSEMNVSTLELGDSALYLCASRSEATLAKNIQYFGAGTRLSVL.